This T cell receptor (beta chain) was retrieved from a study of shared T cell receptors in the human thymus. Assay used: immunoSEQ multiplex PCR; TCRdb lists only in-frame clones, some missing. The table records about 380,000 clones, 85% to 95% of them present only once. Germline CDR1 MGHDK, CDR2 SYGVNS. Trimming removed 0 bases at V and 2 bases at J, with 11 bases between. The CDR3 has 15 amino acids. The sequencing input was thymocytes. This chain links TRBV25-1 with TRBJ2-7; no reliable D call. This sequence originates from a human donor. CDR3 sequence: CASSEYSARPYEQYF. Written as DNA, the CDR3 is TGTGCCAGCAGTGAATATTCGGCGAGACCCTACGAGCAGTACTTC.